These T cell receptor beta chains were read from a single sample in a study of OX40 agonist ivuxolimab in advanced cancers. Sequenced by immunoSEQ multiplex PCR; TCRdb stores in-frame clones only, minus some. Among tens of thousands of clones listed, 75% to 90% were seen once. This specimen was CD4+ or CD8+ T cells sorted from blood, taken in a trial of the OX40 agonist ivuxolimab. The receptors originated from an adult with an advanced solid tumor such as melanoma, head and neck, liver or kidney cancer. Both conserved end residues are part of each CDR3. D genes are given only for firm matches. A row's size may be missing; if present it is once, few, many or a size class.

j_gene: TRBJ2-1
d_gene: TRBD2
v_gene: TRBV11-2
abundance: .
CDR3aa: CASSLGGSYNEQFF
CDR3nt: TGTGCCAGCAGCTTAGGCGGGAGCTACAATGAGCAGTTCTTC

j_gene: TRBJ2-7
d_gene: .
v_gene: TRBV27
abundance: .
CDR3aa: CASSGLNSYEQYF
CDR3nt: TGTGCCAGCAGTGGCCTTAACTCCTACGAGCAGTACTTC

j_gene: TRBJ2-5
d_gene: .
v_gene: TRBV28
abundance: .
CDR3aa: CASRGAPPGETQYF
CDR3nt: TGTGCCAGCAGGGGGGCCCCCCCCGGAGAGACCCAGTACTTC

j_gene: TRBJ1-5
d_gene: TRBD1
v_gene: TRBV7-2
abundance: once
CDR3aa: CASSLASQGVPQHF
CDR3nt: TGTGCCAGCAGCTTAGCGTCCCAGGGGGTGCCCCAGCATTTT

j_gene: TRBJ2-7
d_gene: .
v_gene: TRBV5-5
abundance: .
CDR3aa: CASTFIQLGNEQYF
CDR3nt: TGTGCCAGCACCTTTATACAGCTCGGCAACGAGCAGTACTTC

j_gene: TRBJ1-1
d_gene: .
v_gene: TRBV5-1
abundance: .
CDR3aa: CASSLRETEAFF
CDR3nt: TGCGCCAGCAGCTTGAGGGAGACTGAAGCTTTCTTT

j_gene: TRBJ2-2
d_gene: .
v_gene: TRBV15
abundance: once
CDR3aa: CATSSRSYGTGELFF
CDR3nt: TGTGCCACCAGCAGCAGATCGTACGGCACCGGGGAGCTGTTTTTT

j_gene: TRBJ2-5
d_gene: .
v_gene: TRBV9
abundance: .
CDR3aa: CASSVVGAGGRETQYF
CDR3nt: TGTGCCAGCAGCGTAGTAGGGGCAGGTGGTAGAGAGACCCAGTACTTC

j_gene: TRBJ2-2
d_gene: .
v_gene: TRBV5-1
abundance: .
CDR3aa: CASRGGSYGNTGELFF
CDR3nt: TGCGCCAGCAGAGGGGGGAGTTATGGGAACACCGGGGAGCTGTTTTTT

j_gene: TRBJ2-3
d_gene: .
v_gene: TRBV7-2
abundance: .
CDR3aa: CASSDSGAPRGTDTQYF
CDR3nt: TGTGCCAGCAGCGACTCCGGGGCCCCAAGAGGCACAGATACGCAGTATTTT

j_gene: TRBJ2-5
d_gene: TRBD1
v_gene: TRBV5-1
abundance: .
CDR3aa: CASSSRQGALAGWETQYF
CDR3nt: TGCGCCAGCAGTAGCCGACAGGGGGCATTGGCTGGTTGGGAGACCCAGTACTTC

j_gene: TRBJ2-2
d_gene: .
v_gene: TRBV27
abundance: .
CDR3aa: CASSQDRSTGELFF
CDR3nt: TGTGCCAGCAGTCAGGACCGCAGCACCGGGGAGCTGTTTTTT

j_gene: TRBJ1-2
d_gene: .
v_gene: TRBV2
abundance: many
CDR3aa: CASSAGRTYGYTF
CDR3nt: TGTGCCAGCAGCGCCGGTCGCACCTATGGCTACACCTTC

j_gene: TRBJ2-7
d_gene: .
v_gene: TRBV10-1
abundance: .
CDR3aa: CANSQGFNEQYF
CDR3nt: TGCGCCAACAGCCAGGGATTTAACGAGCAGTACTTC

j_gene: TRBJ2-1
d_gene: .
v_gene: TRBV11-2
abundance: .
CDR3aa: CASSLLVLTLTYNEQFF
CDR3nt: TGTGCCAGCAGCTTATTGGTTTTAACCCTTACCTACAATGAGCAGTTCTTC

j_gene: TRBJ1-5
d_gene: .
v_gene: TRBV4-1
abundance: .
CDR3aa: CASSQDSFVVGQTAQHF
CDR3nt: TGCGCCAGCAGCCAAGATAGTTTTGTGGTGGGCCAGACAGCCCAGCATTTT

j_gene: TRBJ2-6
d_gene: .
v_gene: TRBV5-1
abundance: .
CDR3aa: CASSVTGESGANVLTF
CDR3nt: TGCGCCAGCAGTGTAACAGGCGAATCTGGGGCCAACGTCCTGACTTTC

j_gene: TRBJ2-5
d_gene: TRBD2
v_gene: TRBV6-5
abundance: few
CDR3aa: CASRRLAGETQYF
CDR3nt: TGTGCCAGCAGGCGACTAGCGGGAGAGACCCAGTACTTC

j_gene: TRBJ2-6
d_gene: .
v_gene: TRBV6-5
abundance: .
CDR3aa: CASSYGGSGANVLTF
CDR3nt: TGTGCCAGCAGTTACGGGGGGTCTGGGGCCAACGTCCTGACTTTC

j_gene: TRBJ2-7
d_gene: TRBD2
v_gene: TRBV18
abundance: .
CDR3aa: CASSPTSGTPYEQYF
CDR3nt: TGTGCCAGCTCACCGACTAGCGGGACCCCCTACGAGCAGTACTTC

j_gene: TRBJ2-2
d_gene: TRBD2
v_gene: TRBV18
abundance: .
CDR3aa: CASSRGLAGTNTGELFF
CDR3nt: TGTGCCAGCTCACGGGGACTAGCGGGGACGAACACCGGGGAGCTGTTTTTT

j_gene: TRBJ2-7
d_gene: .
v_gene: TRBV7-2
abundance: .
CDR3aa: CASSLYGAGSYEQYF
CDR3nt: TGTGCCAGCAGCTTATATGGGGCTGGGTCCTACGAGCAGTACTTC

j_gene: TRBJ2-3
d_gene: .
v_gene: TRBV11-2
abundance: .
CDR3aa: CASSLEGFAGPWDTQYF
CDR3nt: TGTGCCAGCAGCTTAGAAGGGTTTGCGGGGCCGTGGGATACGCAGTATTTT

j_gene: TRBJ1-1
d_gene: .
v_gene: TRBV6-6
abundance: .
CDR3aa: CASSLQVNTEAFF
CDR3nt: TGTGCCAGCAGTCTCCAGGTAAACACTGAAGCTTTCTTT

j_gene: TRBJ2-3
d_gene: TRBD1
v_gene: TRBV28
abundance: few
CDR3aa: CASRRDRGPYGSDTQYF
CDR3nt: TGTGCCAGCAGAAGGGACAGGGGGCCCTACGGATCAGATACGCAGTATTTT

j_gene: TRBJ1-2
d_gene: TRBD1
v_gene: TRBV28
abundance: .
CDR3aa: CASSSPRQGPLSGYTF
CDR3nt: TGTGCCAGCAGTTCACCCCGACAGGGCCCCTTAAGTGGCTACACCTTC

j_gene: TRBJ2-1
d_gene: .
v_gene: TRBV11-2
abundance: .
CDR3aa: CASSSMTGRSGNEQFF
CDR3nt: TGTGCCAGCAGCTCCATGACAGGAAGGTCGGGGAATGAGCAGTTCTTC

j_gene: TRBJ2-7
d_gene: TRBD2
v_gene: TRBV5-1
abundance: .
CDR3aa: CASSLSGGRYEQYF
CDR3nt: TGCGCCAGCAGCTTGTCGGGAGGGAGGTACGAGCAGTACTTC

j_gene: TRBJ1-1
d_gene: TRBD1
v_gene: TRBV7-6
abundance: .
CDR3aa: CASSPAGGMNTEAFF
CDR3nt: TGTGCCAGCAGCCCCGCAGGGGGCATGAACACTGAAGCTTTCTTT

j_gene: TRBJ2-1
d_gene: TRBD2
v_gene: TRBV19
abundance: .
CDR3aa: CATSGLAGYNEQFF
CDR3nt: TGTGCCACCTCGGGACTAGCGGGTTACAATGAGCAGTTCTTC

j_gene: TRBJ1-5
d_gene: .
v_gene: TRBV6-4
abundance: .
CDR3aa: CASSEQQGSQPQHF
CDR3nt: TGTGCCAGCAGTGAACAACAGGGTAGCCAGCCCCAGCATTTT

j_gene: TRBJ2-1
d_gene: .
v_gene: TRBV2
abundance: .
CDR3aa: CASMLSSYNEQFF
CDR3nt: TGTGCCAGCATGCTTAGCTCCTACAATGAGCAGTTCTTC

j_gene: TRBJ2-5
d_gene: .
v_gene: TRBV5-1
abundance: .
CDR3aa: CASRAWASALETQYF
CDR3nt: TGCGCCAGCAGAGCCTGGGCTAGCGCTCTAGAGACCCAGTACTTC

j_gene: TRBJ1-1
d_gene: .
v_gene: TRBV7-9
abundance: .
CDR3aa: CASSLQANTEAFF
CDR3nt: TGTGCCAGCAGCTTGCAGGCCAACACTGAAGCTTTCTTT

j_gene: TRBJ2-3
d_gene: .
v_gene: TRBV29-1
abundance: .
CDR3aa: CSVRGKSTDTQYF
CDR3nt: TGCAGCGTTCGTGGGAAGAGCACAGATACGCAGTATTTT

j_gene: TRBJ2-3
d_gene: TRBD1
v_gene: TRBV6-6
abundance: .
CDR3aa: CASSYGTGALRDTQYF
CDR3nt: TGTGCCAGCAGTTACGGGACAGGGGCGCTCAGGGATACGCAGTATTTT

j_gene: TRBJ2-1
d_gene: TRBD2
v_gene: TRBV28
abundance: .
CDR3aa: CASSTRLAGRYNEQFF
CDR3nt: TGTGCCAGCAGTACCAGACTAGCGGGACGCTACAATGAGCAGTTCTTC

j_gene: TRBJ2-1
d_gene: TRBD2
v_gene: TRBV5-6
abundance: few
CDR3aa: CASSLWGTSGRAGNEQFF
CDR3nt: TGTGCCAGCAGCTTGTGGGGGACTAGCGGGAGGGCGGGCAATGAGCAGTTCTTC

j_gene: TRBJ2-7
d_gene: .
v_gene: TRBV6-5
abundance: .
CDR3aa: CASSYLLPSGGGDF
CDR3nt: TGTGCCAGCAGTTACTTACTCCCGAGCGGAGGTGGCGACTTC

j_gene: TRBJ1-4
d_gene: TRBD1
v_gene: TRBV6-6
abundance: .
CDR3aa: CASCRDSEKLFF
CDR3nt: TGTGCCAGCTGTAGGGACAGCGAAAAACTGTTTTTT

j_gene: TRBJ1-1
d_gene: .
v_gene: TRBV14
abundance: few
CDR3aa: CASSPFVNTEAFF
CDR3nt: TGTGCCAGCAGTCCCTTCGTGAACACTGAAGCTTTCTTT

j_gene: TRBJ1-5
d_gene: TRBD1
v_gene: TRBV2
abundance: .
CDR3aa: CASSIQGIGNQPQHF
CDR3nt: TGTGCCAGCAGTATACAGGGGATTGGCAATCAGCCCCAGCATTTT

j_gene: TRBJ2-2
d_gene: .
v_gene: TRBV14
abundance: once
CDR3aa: CASSHGVRHTGELFF
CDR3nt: TGTGCCAGCAGCCACGGCGTCAGACACACCGGGGAGCTGTTTTTT

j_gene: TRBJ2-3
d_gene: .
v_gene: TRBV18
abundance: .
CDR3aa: CASSLSPGFADTQYF
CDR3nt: TGTGCCAGCTCACTCTCCCCGGGGTTCGCAGATACGCAGTATTTT

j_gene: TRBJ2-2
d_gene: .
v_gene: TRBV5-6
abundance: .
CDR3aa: CASSSYGSRNTGELFF
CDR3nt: TGTGCCAGCAGCTCTTATGGATCCAGGAACACCGGGGAGCTGTTTTTT

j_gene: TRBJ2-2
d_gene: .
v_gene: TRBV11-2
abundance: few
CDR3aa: CASSIFITGPRTGELFF
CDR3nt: TGTGCCAGCAGCATCTTCATTACAGGACCGAGGACCGGGGAGCTGTTTTTT

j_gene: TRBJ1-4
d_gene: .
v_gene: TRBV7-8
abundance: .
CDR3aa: CASSSPAGDEKLFF
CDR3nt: TGTGCCAGCAGCTCCCCTGCAGGGGATGAAAAACTGTTTTTT

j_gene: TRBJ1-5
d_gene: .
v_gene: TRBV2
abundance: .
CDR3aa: CASSRLREGNQPQHF
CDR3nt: TGTGCCAGCAGCAGACTCAGGGAGGGAAATCAGCCCCAGCATTTT

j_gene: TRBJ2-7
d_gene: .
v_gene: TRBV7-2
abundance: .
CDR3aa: CASSLAAGSTYEQYF
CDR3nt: TGTGCCAGCAGCTTAGCGGCCGGGAGTACCTACGAGCAGTACTTC

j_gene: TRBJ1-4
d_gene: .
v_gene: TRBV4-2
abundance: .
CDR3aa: CASSQVLVEGGEKLFF
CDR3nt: TGTGCCAGCAGCCAAGTGTTGGTCGAAGGTGGGGAAAAACTGTTTTTT

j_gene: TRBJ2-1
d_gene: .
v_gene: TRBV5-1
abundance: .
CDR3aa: CASRLGQGLGEQFF
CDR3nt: TGCGCCAGCAGGTTAGGACAAGGCCTTGGTGAGCAGTTCTTC

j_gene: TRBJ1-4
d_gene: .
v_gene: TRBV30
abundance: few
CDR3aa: CAWGVATNEKLFF
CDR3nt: TGTGCCTGGGGCGTTGCAACTAATGAAAAACTGTTTTTT

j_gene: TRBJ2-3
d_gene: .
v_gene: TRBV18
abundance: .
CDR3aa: CASSPAGASTDTQYF
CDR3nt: TGTGCCAGCTCACCTGCGGGGGCCAGCACAGATACGCAGTATTTT

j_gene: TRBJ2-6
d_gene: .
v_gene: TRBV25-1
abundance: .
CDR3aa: CASSERRSGANVLTF
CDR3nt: TGTGCCAGCAGTGAACGACGGTCTGGGGCCAACGTCCTGACTTTC